A selection of T cell receptor beta chains follows, all from one sample in a study of blood T cell repertoires in COVID-19. Generated by immunoSEQ multiplex PCR, the TCRdb table keeps only in-frame clones and is missing some. The data contain about 140,000 clones, 70% to 80% of them singletons. Material: peripheral blood. These receptors were taken from a man aged 45-60 years with acute or convalescent COVID-19. Each CDR3 is given with its conserved first and last residue. The D gene is left open where the match is weak. Only part of the rows carry a size: once, few, many, or a class if the clone is expanded.

D | J | V | size | CDR3 | DNA
TRBD2 | TRBJ2-1 | TRBV19 | few | CASSPGGLFNEQFF | TGTGCCAGTAGTCCGGGGGGGCTTTTCAATGAGCAGTTCTTC
- | TRBJ2-1 | TRBV12-3/TRBV12-4 | few | CATKSVRWYEQFF | TGTGCCACCAAATCGGTCCGCTGGTATGAGCAGTTCTTC
- | TRBJ2-3 | TRBV21-1 | - | CASSKEVTFGLPSTDTQYF | TGTGCCAGCAGCAAAGAGGTAACTTTTGGGCTCCCTAGCACAGATACGCAGTATTTT
TRBD1 | TRBJ2-5 | TRBV5-1 | - | CASSLQGAGETQYF | TGCGCCAGCAGCTTGCAGGGGGCGGGGGAGACCCAGTACTTC
- | TRBJ2-2 | TRBV12-3/TRBV12-4 | - | CASRDRQTGELFF | TGTGCCAGCAGGGACAGACAAACCGGGGAGCTGTTTTTT
TRBD1 | TRBJ1-2 | TRBV18 | - | CASTNNRGNGYTF | TGTGCCAGCACTAACAACAGGGGTAATGGCTACACCTTC
TRBD1 | TRBJ1-1 | TRBV5-4 | - | CASTLTGVTTEAFF | TGTGCCAGCACCCTAACAGGGGTAACCACTGAAGCTTTCTTT
TRBD2 | TRBJ2-1 | TRBV6-5 | many | CASSYSGRGGMSEQFF | TGTGCCAGCAGTTATTCGGGCCGGGGGGGTATGAGTGAGCAGTTCTTC
TRBD2 | TRBJ2-5 | TRBV7-2 | once | CASSSVGGGETQYF | TGTGCCAGCAGCTCTGTCGGGGGGGGTGAGACCCAGTACTTC
TRBD1 | TRBJ1-3 | TRBV19 | once | CASSRTGDLSGNTIYF | TGTGCCAGTAGTAGGACAGGAGACCTATCTGGAAACACCATATATTTT
TRBD2 | TRBJ2-5 | TRBV5-1 | - | CASKLGLAGEETQYF | TGCGCCAGCAAACTGGGACTAGCGGGGGAAGAGACCCAGTACTTC
TRBD1 | TRBJ1-2 | TRBV19 | - | CASSIAGGEEYGYTF | TGTGCCAGTAGTATAGCAGGGGGCGAGGAGTATGGCTACACCTTC
- | TRBJ1-2 | TRBV5-6 | - | CASSSQGSGYGYTF | TGTGCCAGCAGCTCACAGGGATCTGGCTATGGCTACACCTTC
TRBD1 | TRBJ1-1 | TRBV6-5 | - | CASSYTPRGVTEAFF | TGTGCCAGCAGTTACACCCCCAGGGGGGTAACTGAAGCTTTCTTT
- | TRBJ1-4 | TRBV5-6 | few | CASSLAWQALNEKLFF | TGTGCCAGCAGCTTGGCCTGGCAGGCGCTTAATGAAAAACTGTTTTTT
- | TRBJ1-1 | TRBV18 | - | CASSIGITNTEAFF | TGTGCCAGCTCAATCGGGATTACAAACACTGAAGCTTTCTTT
TRBD1 | TRBJ1-1 | TRBV10-2 | - | CASSDPGQGNTEAFF | TGCGCCAGCAGTGACCCGGGACAGGGGAACACTGAAGCTTTCTTT
TRBD2 | TRBJ2-2 | TRBV27 | few | CASSFLLAGGIGELFF | TGTGCCAGCAGTTTCCTGCTAGCGGGGGGGATCGGGGAGCTGTTTTTT
- | TRBJ2-5 | TRBV6-6 | - | CASSYSQGGETQYF | TGTGCCAGCAGTTACTCACAGGGGGGGGAGACCCAGTACTTC
- | TRBJ1-1 | TRBV29-1 | - | CSVIDTLNTEAFF | TGCAGCGTTATTGACACGCTGAACACTGAAGCTTTCTTT
- | TRBJ1-3 | TRBV5-1 | - | CASSLAPAGPGNTIYF | TGCGCCAGCAGCTTGGCCCCAGCTGGGCCAGGAAACACCATATATTTT
- | TRBJ1-6 | TRBV7-2 | once | CASSSQGVLHSPLHF | TGTGCCAGCAGCTCCCAAGGGGTTCTTCATTCACCCCTCCACTTT
TRBD1 | TRBJ2-5 | TRBV14 | - | CASSQDLRRGLGTQYF | TGTGCCAGCAGCCAAGATCTCCGCAGGGGGCTTGGGACCCAGTACTTC
TRBD1 | TRBJ1-4 | TRBV6-5 | - | CASRLTGGNEKLFF | TGTGCCAGCAGGTTGACAGGGGGGAATGAAAAACTGTTTTTT
TRBD1 | TRBJ1-2 | TRBV5-1 | - | CASSPSQGGYGYTF | TGCGCCAGCAGCCCATCACAGGGGGGGTATGGCTACACCTTC
- | TRBJ1-4 | TRBV30 | - | CAWGTGLVATNEKLFF | TGTGCCTGGGGCACAGGGCTAGTTGCAACTAATGAAAAACTGTTTTTT
- | TRBJ1-4 | TRBV6-1 | - | CASSAWDTPTNEKLFF | TGTGCCAGCAGTGCGTGGGACACCCCAACTAATGAAAAACTGTTTTTT
TRBD1 | TRBJ2-5 | TRBV12-5 | - | CASAGDRGYETQYF | TGTGCTAGTGCTGGGGACAGGGGCTACGAGACCCAGTACTTC
- | TRBJ1-4 | TRBV9 | - | CASSPEAGQINEKLFF | TGTGCCAGCAGCCCCGAGGCCGGACAGATTAATGAAAAACTGTTTTTT
TRBD1 | TRBJ1-2 | TRBV6-5 | - | CASSTGDYGYTF | TGTGCCAGTTCGACAGGGGACTATGGCTACACCTTC
TRBD1 | TRBJ1-1 | TRBV3-1/TRBV3-2 | - | CASSQETQGSEAFF | TGTGCCAGCAGCCAAGAGACACAGGGGTCTGAAGCTTTCTTT
TRBD1 | TRBJ1-6 | TRBV11-2 | many | CASSGQDVNSPLHF | TGTGCCAGCAGCGGACAGGACGTAAATTCACCCCTCCACTTT
TRBD1 | TRBJ2-2 | TRBV10-3 | - | CAISENRGYTGELFF | TGTGCCATCAGTGAGAACAGGGGCTACACCGGGGAGCTGTTTTTT
- | TRBJ2-3 | TRBV5-4 | - | CASSPQSLSTDTQYF | TGTGCCAGCAGCCCACAGTCTCTTAGCACAGATACGCAGTATTTT
- | TRBJ1-3 | TRBV19 | - | CASSRGIGNTIYF | TGTGCCAGTAGCCGAGGGATTGGAAACACCATATATTTT
TRBD1 | TRBJ1-2 | TRBV15 | - | CATSRAGTGGPRNYGYTF | TGTGCCACCAGCAGGGCCGGGACAGGGGGCCCGAGAAACTATGGCTACACCTTC
TRBD1 | TRBJ2-3 | TRBV29-1 | - | CSVEDFCLTGGDHTDTQYF | TGCAGCGTTGAAGATTTTTGTTTAACAGGGGGTGACCACACAGATACGCAGTATTTT
- | TRBJ2-2 | TRBV28 | few | CASSFRGTGELFF | TGTGCCAGCAGTTTCCGGGGCACCGGGGAGCTGTTTTTT
TRBD2 | TRBJ2-3 | TRBV3-1/TRBV3-2 | - | CASSPTSGGTDTQYF | TGTGCCAGCAGCCCGACTAGCGGGGGGACAGATACGCAGTATTTT
TRBD1 | TRBJ1-1 | TRBV3-1/TRBV3-2 | few | CASSRATGGSTEAFF | TGTGCCAGCAGCCGAGCGACAGGGGGAAGCACTGAAGCTTTCTTT
- | TRBJ1-1 | TRBV6-2/TRBV6-3 | - | CASSYSRSNTEAFF | TGTGCCAGCAGTTACTCGAGGTCGAACACTGAAGCTTTCTTT
TRBD2 | TRBJ2-1 | TRBV24-1 | - | CAQSGGPTYNEQFF | TGTGCACAGAGCGGGGGGCCAACCTACAATGAGCAGTTCTTC
- | TRBJ1-3 | TRBV6-5 | - | CASDIGNTIYF | TGTGCCAGCGACATAGGAAACACCATATATTTT
TRBD2 | TRBJ2-7 | TRBV5-1 | - | CASSPSPGGYEQYF | TGCGCCAGCAGCCCCAGCCCGGGGGGCTACGAGCAGTACTTC
- | TRBJ2-1 | TRBV5-1 | - | CASSLQRSGHEQFF | TGCGCCAGCAGCTTGCAGCGGTCGGGCCATGAGCAGTTCTTC